The 23 T cell receptor beta chains in this list originate from one sample, sequenced in a study of blood T cell repertoires in COVID-19. Method: immunoSEQ multiplex PCR; TCRdb's copy keeps in-frame clones and lacks some. The sample contains around 150,000 clones, approximately 92% of which appear only once. The source material was peripheral blood. Every receptor here comes from a woman aged 55-75 years with active COVID-19.

This clone was seen once. The chain couples TRBV11-2 to TRBJ1-2; D might be TRBD1 (6 bases). This CDR3 is built from 15 residues. CDR1 and CDR2 from the germline V gene are SGHAT and FQNNGV. Trimming removed 5 bases from V and 0 bases from J, with 13 bases in between. For the CDR3, the DNA is TGTGCCAGCAGCCGATCGACAGGAGCTAACTATGGCTACACCTTC. Its protein product is CASSRSTGANYGYTF.

The chain recombines TRBV30 with TRBJ2-1; D is unclear. Germline V gene data show CDR1 as GTSNPN and CDR2 as SVGIG (reference sequence). This CDR3 is built from 15 residues. V lost 0 bases, J lost 6 bases, and 15 bases lay in between. DNA of the CDR3: TGTGCCTGGAGTGTAGGAGTGTGGGTCCCCAATGAGCAGTTCTTC. It translates to CAWSVGVWVPNEQFF.

The chain combines TRBV24-1 with TRBJ2-2; a weak D match, TRBD1 (6 bases). The CDR3 is made up of 14 amino acids. CDR1 is KGHDR and CDR2 is SFDVKD in the germline V gene. The V end lost 5 bases, the J end lost 5 bases, and 11 bases lay between the germline ends. The CDR3 DNA sequence: TGTGCCACCAGTGCAACGGGGACAACCGGGGAGCTGTTTTTT. It codes for CATSATGTTGELFF.

This rearrangement joins TRBV7-8 to TRBJ2-7; TRBD2 agrees at 7 bases. The CDR3 is made up of 14 amino acids. Trimming removed 6 bases from V and 2 bases from J; junction bases left unmatched: 7. Germline CDR1 SGHVS, CDR2 FQNEAQ. The CDR3 reads CASSLLGGAYEQYF. CDR3 DNA: TGTGCCAGCAGTCTGTTGGGAGGGGCCTACGAGCAGTACTTC.

The CDR3 region is CASSPGLAGVREQFF. In nucleotides, the CDR3 is TGTGCCAGCAGCCCGGGACTAGCGGGAGTACGAGAGCAGTTCTTC. The chain carries TRBV2 and TRBJ2-1; TRBD2 agrees at 14 bases. V dropped 6 bases and J dropped 10; count of bases not matched to a gene: 8. Germline V lookup: CDR1 SNHLY, CDR2 FYNNEI. The CDR3 loop spans 15 amino acids. The full variable domain, its missing parts supplied by reference TRBV2 and TRBJ2-1, is EPEVTQTPSHQVTQMGQEVILRCVPISNHLYFYWYRQILGQKVEFLVSFYNNEISEKSEIFDDQFSVERPDGSNFTLKIRSTKLEDSAMYFCASSPGLAGVREQFFGPGTRLTVL.

There are a few counts of this clone. This sequence joins TRBV18 and TRBJ1-1; 7 bases align to TRBD1. J lost 11 bases, V lost 4 bases, and 10 bases had no gene match. This CDR3 is 13 amino acids long. Germline CDR1 reads KGHSH; CDR2 reads LQKENI. The CDR3 here is CASSRNRGESAFF. DNA of the CDR3: TGTGCCAGCTCACGGAACAGGGGAGAATCGGCTTTCTTT.

The V gene is TRBV7-3, the J gene TRBJ2-2, with TRBD1 matching over 7 bases. Unmatched junction bases numbered 4, after V lost 4 bases and J lost 2 bases. Germline V gives CDR1 SGHTA, CDR2 FQGTGA. The CDR3 is 15 residues long. The DNA for the CDR3 is TGTGCCAGCAGCTCTGGGGACAGAAACACCGGGGAGCTGTTTTTT. Its translation: CASSSGDRNTGELFF.

This clone was recorded once. The chain combines TRBV5-6 with TRBJ2-3, with 7 bases that match TRBD2. CDR1 is SGHDT and CDR2 is YYEEEE in the germline V gene. CDR3 length equals 15 residues. J gave up 2 bases and V 2 bases, and 5 bases lay outside the gene matches. The CDR3 protein is CASSLGGRDTDTQYF. CDR3 in DNA: TGTGCCAGCAGCTTAGGCGGGAGAGACACAGATACGCAGTATTTT.

The chain employs TRBV27 and TRBJ2-7; the D gene is possibly TRBD2 (5 bases). Germline V gene lookup returns CDR1 MNHEY and CDR2 SMNVEV (reference sequence). Trimming shortened V by 8 bases and J by 0 bases, and 20 bases separated the two germline ends. This CDR3 comprises 16 residues. The CDR3 reads CASSINKRRSSYEQYF. Written as DNA, the CDR3 is TGTGCCAGCTCCATTAACAAGCGGAGGAGCTCCTACGAGCAGTACTTC.

The genes are TRBV12-3 or TRBV12-4 and TRBJ2-1, with 7 nucleotides matching TRBD2. The CDR3 totals 12 residues. Losses at the gene ends were 4 bases for V and 14 bases for J; bases not matched to a gene: 8. CDR3 sequence: CASSWGTTRKFF. The DNA of the CDR3 is TGTGCCAGCAGTTGGGGGACTACAAGGAAGTTCTTC.

The chain couples TRBV7-2 to TRBJ1-3; tentatively, D is TRBD1 (6 bases). Looked up from germline, CDR1 is SGHTA and CDR2 is FQGNSA. With 3 bases removed from V and 1 base from J, the gap between germline ends came to 13 bases. This CDR3 has 16 amino acids. CDR3 sequence reads: CASSLALTGSGNTIYF. In DNA, the CDR3 is TGTGCCAGCAGCTTGGCCCTGACAGGTTCTGGAAACACCATATATTTT.

This chain links TRBV7-9 with TRBJ1-4; 11 bases agree with TRBD1. CDR1 SEHNR and CDR2 FQNEAQ come from the germline V gene (reference sequence). The CDR3 is made up of 15 amino acids. Losses at the gene ends were 3 bases for V and 7 bases for J; bases not matched to a gene: 4. The CDR3 sequence: CASSLRTGGFEKLFF. In nucleotides, the CDR3 is TGTGCCAGCAGCTTGCGGACAGGGGGCTTTGAAAAACTGTTTTTT.

J is TRBJ2-5 and V is TRBV30, with TRBD2 matching 9 bases. J lost 3 bases, V lost 3 bases, and 2 bases had no gene match. From germline, CDR1 is GTSNPN and CDR2 SVGIG (reference sequence). The CDR3 has 13 amino acids. CDR3 in amino acids: CAWRTSGEETQYF. The CDR3 DNA reads as TGTGCCTGGAGGACTAGCGGAGAAGAGACCCAGTACTTC.

The rearrangement links TRBV5-1 to TRBJ2-3; D call uncertain. V dropped 3 bases and J dropped 0 bases, with 8 bases sitting between them. Germline CDR1 SGHRS, CDR2 YFSETQ. The CDR3 has 14 residues. CDR3 nucleotides: TGCGCCAGCAGCTCCCAGTCTAGCACAGATACGCAGTATTTT. Translated, it gives CASSSQSSTDTQYF.

The J gene is TRBJ1-5, the V gene TRBV6-5, with 8 bases fitting TRBD1. The germline V gene encodes CDR1 MNHEY and CDR2 SVGAGI. This CDR3 has 14 residues. J was trimmed by 5 bases and V by 5 bases; bases with no gene match: 5. CDR3 DNA: TGTGCCAGCAGTCGGACAGGGTGGGATCAGCCCCAGCATTTT. It is translated as CASSRTGWDQPQHF.

This chain joins TRBV29-1 and TRBJ1-1; D perhaps matches TRBD1 (5 bases). Trimming removed 6 bases from V and 11 bases from J, with 16 bases in between. This CDR3 comprises 11 residues. The germline gives CDR1 SQVTM, CDR2 ANQGSEA. The CDR3 nucleotides are TGCAGCGTCCAAGGGGAGGGCCGGGCTTTCTTT. This sequence encodes CSVQGEGRAFF.

This clone was seen a single time. For the CDR3, the DNA is TGTGCCAGCAGTGACCCCTTAAGACTCGACCTTCCGGGAGCTTTCTTT. This sequence encodes CASSDPLRLDLPGAFF. This sequence joins TRBV6-4 and TRBJ1-1, with D unresolved. CDR1 is MRHNA and CDR2 is SNTAGT in the germline V gene. V shed 2 bases and J shed 10 bases, with 23 bases lying between them. The CDR3 totals 16 residues.

V gene TRBV2 combines with J gene TRBJ2-5; 8 bases are shared with TRBD2. This CDR3 has 14 amino acids. Germline loops: CDR1 SNHLY, CDR2 FYNNEI. V lost 6 bases, J lost 5 bases, and 8 bases stayed unmatched. The CDR3 bases are TGTGCCAGCAGCGGGACTAGGGAGGGGGAGACCCAGTACTTC. Its protein is CASSGTREGETQYF.

This CDR3 reads CASSSRWEGVETQYF. CDR3 coding DNA: TGTGCCAGCAGCAGTAGGTGGGAGGGGGTGGAGACCCAGTACTTC. The chain employs TRBV5-6 and TRBJ2-5; the D gene is possibly TRBD2 (7 bases). V shed 4 bases and J shed 5 bases, with 18 bases lying between them. CDR3 length: 15 residues. From germline, CDR1 is SGHDT and CDR2 YYEEEE.

This chain connects TRBV30 to TRBJ1-6; weak D call: TRBD1 (6 bases). V dropped 3 bases and J dropped 7 bases, with 10 bases sitting between them. In germline, CDR1 is GTSNPN, CDR2 SVGIG (reference sequence). The CDR3 is 13 residues long. CDR3 loop: CAWSPGQNSPLHF. CDR3 bases: TGTGCCTGGAGCCCGGGACAAAATTCACCCCTCCACTTT. The entire variable domain, with the rest obtained from reference TRBV30 and TRBJ1-6, is as follows: SQTIHQWPATLVQPVGSPLSLECTVEGTSNPNLYWYRQAAGRGLQLLFYSVGIGQISSEVPQNLSASRPQDRQFILSSKKLLLSDSGFYLCAWSPGQNSPLHFGNGTRLTVT.

The V gene is TRBV6-2 or TRBV6-3, the J gene TRBJ2-7; TRBD2 matches at 11 bases. CDR3 length: 15 residues. V dropped 5 bases and J dropped 2; count of bases not matched to a gene: 5. CDR1 and CDR2 from the germline V gene are MNHEY and SVGEGT. This CDR3 reads CASSKASGRTYEQYF. The CDR3 nucleotides read TGTGCCAGCAGTAAAGCTAGCGGGAGGACCTACGAGCAGTACTTC.

In this sample, this clone turned up once. The chain has TRBV19 and TRBJ1-4, with 7 bases identical to TRBD1. Germline V gene lookup returns CDR1 LNHDA and CDR2 SQIVND (reference sequence). The junction had 14 bases not matched to a gene; V was cut back by 4 bases and J by 3 bases. The CDR3 totals 18 residues. DNA of the CDR3: TGTGCCAGTAGTACATTACAGGGGACTTTTACAGCTAATGAAAAACTGTTTTTT. Protein sequence: CASSTLQGTFTANEKLFF.

The V gene is TRBV5-1, the J gene TRBJ2-2, with 10 nucleotides matching TRBD1. CDR1 and CDR2 (germline): SGHRS, YFSETQ. The CDR3 is made up of 16 amino acids. J lost 3 bases, V lost 7 bases, and 9 bases had no gene match. The CDR3 spells CASYKAGTGDTGELFF. Here the CDR3 DNA reads TGCGCCAGCTATAAAGCCGGGACAGGGGACACCGGGGAGCTGTTTTTT. The variable domain in full, with the rest retrieved from reference TRBV5-1 and TRBJ2-2, is KAGVTQTPRYLIKTRGQQVTLSCSPISGHRSVSWYQQTPGQGLQFLFEYFSETQRNKGNFPGRFSGRQFSNSRSEMNVSTLELGDSALYLCASYKAGTGDTGELFFGEGSRLTVL.